These 17 T cell receptor beta chains originate from one sample sequenced in a study of control samples from healthy donors and cancer patients. Sequenced by immunoSEQ multiplex PCR; TCRdb stores in-frame clones only, minus some. The sample yields about 100,000 clones, around four fifths seen once. The specimen was blood. These receptors came from a man aged 25-40 years in good health.

This chain connects TRBV15 to TRBJ1-5; 8 bases align to TRBD1. Germline CDR1 reads LNHNV; CDR2 reads YYDKDF (reference sequence). This CDR3 is built from 16 residues. The V gene end was trimmed by 5 bases and the J gene end by 2 bases; junction bases not matched to a gene: 8. CDR3 region: CATSLPTTGGNQPQHF. The CDR3 DNA follows: TGTGCCACCAGCTTACCAACGACAGGGGGCAATCAGCCCCAGCATTTT.

Only one count was recorded for this clone. The V and J genes are TRBV11-2 and TRBJ1-4; 7 bases are shared with TRBD1. Looked up from germline, CDR1 is SGHAT and CDR2 is FQNNGV. Unmatched junction bases numbered 7, after V lost 4 bases and J lost 2 bases. This CDR3 has 16 residues. The CDR3 region is CASSWGRGTTNEKLFF. CDR3 sequence (DNA): TGTGCCAGCAGCTGGGGCAGGGGGACTACTAATGAAAAACTGTTTTTT.

This clone has a handful of counts. This chain connects TRBV6-2 or TRBV6-3 to TRBJ1-5; D might be TRBD1 (6 bases). CDR3 size: 16 residues. Trimming pared 4 bases from V and 1 base from J, leaving 14 bases between. Germline CDR1 and CDR2: MNHEY and SVGEGT. CDR3 sequence reads: CASSSPTGWSNQPQHF. CDR3 in DNA: TGTGCCAGCAGTTCCCCTACAGGGTGGAGCAATCAGCCCCAGCATTTT.

V is TRBV10-1 and J is TRBJ2-3, with D perhaps assigned TRBD1 or TRBD2 (5 bases each). Germline lookup yields CDR1 WNHNN and CDR2 SYGVQD (reference sequence). CDR3 size: 15 residues. V was shortened by 2 bases and J by 7 bases, with 16 bases between the two germline ends. The CDR3: CASSESRDQIYTQYF. Written as DNA, the CDR3 is TGCGCCAGCAGTGAGAGCCGGGACCAAATCTATACGCAGTATTTT.

J is TRBJ1-3 and V is TRBV19; no firm D call. CDR3 length equals 12 residues. Germline loops: CDR1 LNHDA, CDR2 SQIVND (reference sequence). Trimming took off 5 bases at V and 7 bases at J, with 9 bases between the two ends. The CDR3 DNA reads TGTGCCAGTAGTTTCCCCTCGAACACCATATATTTT. Its protein product is CASSFPSNTIYF.

The V and J genes are TRBV5-1 and TRBJ2-4, with D tentatively TRBD2 (5 bases). The V end lost 9 bases, the J end lost 9 bases, and 25 bases lay between the germline ends. The CDR3 totals 15 residues. Per the germline V gene, CDR1 is SGHRS and CDR2 is YFSETQ. CDR3 residues: CATSLHMGESGIQYF. The CDR3, as DNA: TGCGCCACCTCTCTCCATATGGGAGAGTCAGGCATTCAGTACTTC.

V and J are TRBV28 and TRBJ1-3, with a weak D call TRBD1 (5 bases). Deletions cut 5 bases from V and 3 bases from J, with 11 bases between. The CDR3 is 14 residues long. The V gene's germline CDR1 is MDHEN and CDR2 SYDVKM. The CDR3 DNA sequence: TGTGCCAGCAGTGCGGGGGTAGATGGAAACACCATATATTTT. Its protein is CASSAGVDGNTIYF.

This clone was detected only a few times. The rearrangement joins TRBV6-5 to TRBJ2-3, with D unclear. Deletions cut 5 bases from V and 3 bases from J, with 12 bases between. Germline CDR1 and CDR2: MNHEY and SVGAGI. The CDR3 is made up of 14 amino acids. Here the CDR3 DNA reads TGTGCCAGCAGTCCCGAACACCGGACAGATACGCAGTATTTT. It translates to CASSPEHRTDTQYF.

The J gene is TRBJ2-2, the V gene TRBV2; no definite D call. Per the germline V gene, CDR1 is SNHLY and CDR2 is FYNNEI. The CDR3 consists of 14 residues. Trimming removed 8 bases at V and 1 base at J, with 11 bases between. The CDR3 coding sequence is TGTGCCAGCGTGGGTCAGGTGAACACCGGGGAGCTGTTTTTT. Amino acids: CASVGQVNTGELFF.

The V gene is TRBV5-1, the J gene TRBJ1-5; D unresolved. The CDR3 sequence is 14 residues long. Germline V lookup: CDR1 SGHRS, CDR2 YFSETQ. V was clipped by 0 bases and J by 5 bases, with 9 bases between them. DNA of the CDR3: TGCGCCAGCAGCTTGGAAGGCGGGTATCAGCCCCAGCATTTT. Amino acids: CASSLEGGYQPQHF.

The rearrangement uses TRBV19 and TRBJ2-2; D is uncertain. The V gene's germline CDR1 is LNHDA and CDR2 SQIVND (reference sequence). The CDR3 covers 13 residues. V shed 3 bases and J shed 6 bases, with 8 bases lying between them. The CDR3 sequence: CASSIMKAGELFF. The CDR3 region has the DNA TGTGCCAGTAGTATTATGAAGGCCGGGGAGCTGTTTTTT.

The V call is TRBV13, the J call TRBJ2-7; tentatively, D is TRBD2 (5 bases). The CDR3 runs 19 residues. V was pared by 0 bases and J by 3 bases, with 24 bases between. The germline gives CDR1 PRHDT, CDR2 FYEKMQ (reference sequence). Here the CDR3 DNA reads TGTGCCAGCAGCTTAGGCCTAAATAGCGTCGATGCATCCCTCTACGAGCAGTACTTC. This codes for CASSLGLNSVDASLYEQYF.

This clone was counted once. Germline is not matched at one junction end, which may reflect a read error. Other DNA variants within this sample encode the same CDR3. The rearrangement links TRBV5-1 to TRBJ2-4; 9 positions agree with TRBD1. Germline V gives CDR1 SGHRS, CDR2 YFSETQ. This CDR3 has 14 amino acids. CDR3 amino acids: CPSSNTGGGGIQYF. CDR3 coding DNA: TGCCCCAGCAGCAACACAGGGGGCGGGGGCATTCAGTACTTC.

Notes on this clone: At one end, the junction sequence differs from germline, possibly due to a read error. The V and J genes are TRBV6-1 and TRBJ2-3; the match to TRBD1 covers 9 bases. The CDR3 spans 15 residues. From germline, CDR1 is MNHNS and CDR2 SASEGT. The CDR3 here is CASGDTGGGTDTQYF. The CDR3 nucleotides read TGTGCCAGCGGTGATACAGGGGGCGGAACAGATACGCAGTATTTT.

The V gene is TRBV25-1, the J gene TRBJ2-3; 7 positions agree with TRBD1. V was pared by 7 bases and J by 3 bases, with 10 bases of the junction left unmatched. The length of the CDR3 is 15 residues. Germline V gene sequence: CDR1 MGHDK, CDR2 SYGVNS. CDR3 amino acids: CASTRRGQGTDTQYF. CDR3 DNA: TGTGCCAGCACCCGAAGGGGGCAGGGAACAGATACGCAGTATTTT.

The chain employs TRBV5-4 and TRBJ2-1; a weak D match, TRBD1 (5 bases). There are 14 residues in the CDR3. Per the germline V gene, CDR1 is SGHNT and CDR2 is YYREEE (reference sequence). V was clipped by 3 bases and J by 8 bases, with 15 bases between them. CDR3 DNA: TGTGCCAGCAGCTCAACCAAACAGGTCTATGAGCAGTTCTTC. Encoded protein: CASSSTKQVYEQFF. Together with reference TRBV5-4 and TRBJ2-1, the CDR3 gives the full variable domain: ETGVTQSPTHLIKTRGQQVTLRCSSQSGHNTVSWYQQALGQGPQFIFQYYREEENGRGNFPPRFSGLQFPNYSSELNVNALELDDSALYLCASSSTKQVYEQFFGPGTRLTVL.

In this sample, this clone is medium-sized. V and J are TRBV7-2 and TRBJ1-4; D unclear. This CDR3 region has 13 residues. Trimming took 2 bases from V and 8 from J, leaving 9 bases between them. Germline loops: CDR1 SGHTA, CDR2 FQGNSA. The CDR3 DNA is TGTGCCAGCAGCTTATTCGCCGGGGAAAAACTGTTTTTT. This codes for CASSLFAGEKLFF.